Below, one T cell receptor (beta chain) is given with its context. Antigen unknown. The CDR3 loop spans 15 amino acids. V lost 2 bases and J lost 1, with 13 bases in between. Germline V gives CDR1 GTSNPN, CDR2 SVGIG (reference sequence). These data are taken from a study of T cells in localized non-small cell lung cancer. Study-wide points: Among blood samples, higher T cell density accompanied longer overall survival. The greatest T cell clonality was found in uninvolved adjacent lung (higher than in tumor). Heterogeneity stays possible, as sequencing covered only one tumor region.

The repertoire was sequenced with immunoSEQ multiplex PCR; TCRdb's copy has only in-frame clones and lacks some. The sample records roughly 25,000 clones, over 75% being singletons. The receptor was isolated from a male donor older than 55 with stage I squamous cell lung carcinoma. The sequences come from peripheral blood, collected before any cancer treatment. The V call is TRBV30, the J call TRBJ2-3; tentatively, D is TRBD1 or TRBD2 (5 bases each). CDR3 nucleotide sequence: TGTGCCTGGAGTTATACTAGAGGGGGCACAGATACGCAGTATTTT. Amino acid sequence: CAWSYTRGGTDTQYF.